A single sample gave rise to the 21 T cell receptor beta chains below, sequenced in a study of Ad26.COV2.S vaccination and SARS-CoV-2 variants. Stated treatment: around 19 received Ad26.COV2.S at low or high dose, single or two shots; about 5 received placebo; per-sample allocation not given. Samples came from day 63 after the first vaccine or placebo injection. The data were produced by immunoSEQ multiplex PCR, yet TCRdb's version contains in-frame clones alone and is incomplete. The sample lists about 400,000 clones; around four fifths were seen once. Sample: peripheral blood, taken in a trial of Ad26.COV2.S vaccine versus placebo. Receptor source: a person aged 18-60 years who received the Ad26.COV2.S COVID-19 vaccine or a placebo.

The chain has TRBV6-5 and TRBJ2-7; 12 bases fit TRBD2. V shed 2 bases, J shed 4 bases, and the junction held 3 bases outside the gene matches. The CDR3 extends over 15 amino acids. Germline CDR1 reads MNHEY; CDR2 reads SVGAGI. Here the CDR3 DNA reads TGTGCCAGCAGTTACGGGACTAGCGGGTTTTACGAGCAGTACTTC. Its translation: CASSYGTSGFYEQYF.

The J gene is TRBJ1-5, the V gene TRBV3-1 (or the pseudogene TRBV3-2); D remains unclear. CDR3 size: 17 residues. In germline, CDR1 is LGHDT, CDR2 YNNKEL (reference sequence). V was shortened by 4 bases and J by 2 bases, with 18 bases between the two germline ends. The CDR3 is CASSPLVALGGNQPQHF. CDR3 in DNA: TGTGCCAGCAGCCCCCTAGTGGCCCTCGGGGGCAATCAGCCCCAGCATTTT.

The V gene is TRBV30, the J gene TRBJ1-5, with TRBD1 matching over 10 bases. There are 16 residues in the CDR3. V gave up 5 bases and J gave up 3 bases; unmatched junction bases: 10. Germline lookup yields CDR1 GTSNPN and CDR2 SVGIG (reference sequence). The CDR3: CAWDHPGQGINQPQHF. In nucleotides, the CDR3 is TGTGCCTGGGACCATCCGGGACAGGGGATCAATCAGCCCCAGCATTTT.

Comments on this clone: Distinct nucleotide sequences in the sample also encode this CDR3. This chain uses TRBV19 with TRBJ1-1; D possibly corresponds to TRBD1 (5 bases). The germline V gene encodes CDR1 LNHDA and CDR2 SQIVND (reference sequence). The CDR3 extends over 13 amino acids. Trimming removed 5 bases from V and 1 base from J, with 8 bases in between. The CDR3 DNA reads TGTGCCAGTAGTTCGGGGGGGAACACTGAAGCTTTCTTT. Translation gives CASSSGGNTEAFF.

The V gene is TRBV7-9, the J gene TRBJ2-1; 9 positions match TRBD1. V dropped 4 bases and J dropped 8; count of bases not matched to a gene: 15. Per the germline V gene, CDR1 is SEHNR and CDR2 is FQNEAQ (reference sequence). The CDR3 totals 17 residues. CDR3 protein: CASSSPNRGPLSYEQFF. CDR3 sequence (DNA): TGTGCCAGCAGCTCACCAAACAGGGGGCCCCTATCCTATGAGCAGTTCTTC.

A remark on this clone: Other DNA sequences in the sample encode the same CDR3. The J gene is TRBJ1-1, the V gene TRBV18; 8 positions match TRBD1. After removal of 6 bases from V and 4 bases from J, the junction contained 4 bases not matched to a gene. CDR1 and CDR2 (germline): KGHSH, LQKENI. There are 13 residues in the CDR3. CDR3 in DNA: TGTGCCAGCTCTAGAACAGGGGGCACTGAAGCTTTCTTT. This codes for CASSRTGGTEAFF. The full variable domain, rest sourced from reference TRBV18 and TRBJ1-1, is NAGVMQNPRHLVRRRGQEARLRCSPMKGHSHVYWYRQLPEEGLKFMVYLQKENIIDESGMPKERFSAEFPKEGPSILRIQQVVRGDSAAYFCASSRTGGTEAFFGQGTRLTVV.

This chain connects TRBV7-2 to TRBJ2-3; a weak D match, TRBD2 (6 bases). The V end lost 2 bases, the J end lost 1 base, and 13 bases lay between the germline ends. The CDR3 is 16 residues long. CDR1 SGHTA and CDR2 FQGNSA come from the germline V gene. The CDR3 DNA reads TGTGCCAGCAGCTTAATGGGCTTAGCGGGCACAGATACGCAGTATTTT. This codes for CASSLMGLAGTDTQYF.

The chain couples TRBV7-9 to TRBJ1-4, with 11 bases that match TRBD1. The CDR3 is made up of 18 amino acids. V shed 5 bases, J shed 1 base, and the junction held 9 bases outside the gene matches. From germline, CDR1 is SEHNR and CDR2 FQNEAQ (reference sequence). The CDR3 coding sequence is TGTGCCAGCAGCAGACGGGGACAGGGGGATATAACTAATGAAAAACTGTTTTTT. Residues: CASSRRGQGDITNEKLFF.

This clone occurred a few times. This sequence joins TRBV7-9 and TRBJ1-5; D might be TRBD1 (6 bases). CDR1 and CDR2 (germline): SEHNR, FQNEAQ (reference sequence). The CDR3 totals 14 residues. The germline V and J ends were trimmed by 5 bases and 6 bases, with 14 bases remaining between them. The CDR3 DNA sequence: TGTGCCAGCAGCCCAGGGGCTAAGGGTCAGCCCCAGCATTTT. It codes for CASSPGAKGQPQHF.

The V call is TRBV10-2, the J call TRBJ1-6; the D gene is possibly TRBD1 (5 bases). From germline, CDR1 is WSHSY and CDR2 SAAADI. CDR3 length equals 14 residues. Trimming cost V 8 bases and J 7 bases, with 15 bases left between them. The CDR3 region is CASEGGGGNSPLHF. As DNA, the CDR3 is TGCGCCAGCGAGGGAGGTGGGGGGAATTCACCCCTCCACTTT.

The V call is TRBV6-5, the J call TRBJ2-1; TRBD2 agrees at 9 bases. Germline CDR1 MNHEY, CDR2 SVGAGI. There are 15 residues in the CDR3. V was clipped by 7 bases and J by 7 bases; unmatched bases: 11. The CDR3 region is CASKGGRALGNEQFF. CDR3 nucleotide sequence: TGTGCCAGCAAGGGCGGGAGGGCCCTCGGAAATGAGCAGTTCTTC.

The V gene is TRBV4-1, the J gene TRBJ2-3; 8 positions match TRBD1. From germline, CDR1 is MGHRA and CDR2 YSYEKL. The length of the CDR3 is 16 residues. V was pared by 3 bases and J by 3 bases, with 8 bases of the junction left unmatched. As DNA, the CDR3 is TGCGCCAGCAGCCAGACCGTAAGGACAGGGACAGATACGCAGTATTTT. Its translation: CASSQTVRTGTDTQYF.

The chain combines TRBV4-3 with TRBJ2-2; D remains unclear. Germline CDR1 is LGHNA and CDR2 is YSLEER. The CDR3 has 14 amino acids. The V and J ends lost 1 base and 3 bases respectively, with 6 bases between them. The CDR3 sequence: CASSQGGYTGELFF. CDR3 nucleotides: TGCGCCAGCAGCCAAGGCGGATACACCGGGGAGCTGTTTTTT.

The chain joins TRBV5-4 to TRBJ2-1; 10 nucleotides agree with TRBD2. The V and J ends lost 1 base and 10 bases, in that order; junction bases with no gene match: 17. Germline assignment: CDR1 SGHNT and CDR2 YYREEE (reference sequence). CDR3 length: 18 amino acids. CDR3 nucleotide sequence: TGTGCCAGCAGCTTGAGGCTAGCGGGGGTCCCCCAGGGTTCCGAGCAGTTCTTC. It yields the protein CASSLRLAGVPQGSEQFF.

The genes are TRBV6-1 and TRBJ2-6; D gene ambiguous. With 2 bases removed from V and 2 bases from J, the gap between germline ends came to 4 bases. This CDR3 has 14 residues. Per germline, CDR1 MNHNS and CDR2 SASEGT. The CDR3 reads CASSERTGANVLTF. The DNA of the CDR3 is TGTGCCAGCAGTGAAAGGACTGGGGCCAACGTCCTGACTTTC.

This chain links TRBV7-3 with TRBJ2-5; 10 bases map to TRBD2. J lost 3 bases, V lost 5 bases, and 3 bases had no gene match. CDR3 length: 14 amino acids. Germline lookup yields CDR1 SGHTA and CDR2 FQGTGA. CDR3 sequence: CASSRGLAKETQYF. The DNA for the CDR3 is TGTGCCAGCAGCCGGGGACTAGCGAAAGAGACCCAGTACTTC.

This clone has a single count. The identical CDR3 is also encoded by other nucleotide sequences in the sample. The chain carries TRBV5-1 and TRBJ1-1; D uncertain. Germline loops: CDR1 SGHRS, CDR2 YFSETQ. The V end lost 0 bases, the J end lost 5 bases, and 8 bases lay between the germline ends. This CDR3 has 13 amino acids. CDR3: CASSLDVGTEAFF. The DNA for the CDR3 is TGCGCCAGCAGCTTGGATGTAGGAACTGAAGCTTTCTTT.

The genes are TRBV7-2 and TRBJ1-1; TRBD1 might be the D (5 bases). The CDR3 has 15 amino acids. CDR1 SGHTA and CDR2 FQGNSA come from the germline V gene. Between the trimmed V and J ends, which lost 3 bases and 0 bases, there was a span of 11 bases. The DNA of the CDR3 is TGTGCCAGCAGCTTTCAGGGTAGGGTGAACACTGAAGCTTTCTTT. Translating gives CASSFQGRVNTEAFF.

This rearrangement joins TRBV19 to TRBJ1-5; a possible D gene is TRBD1 (6 bases). Germline assignment: CDR1 LNHDA and CDR2 SQIVND (reference sequence). Trimming pared 3 bases from V and 1 base from J, leaving 10 bases between. The CDR3 is 15 residues long. The CDR3 nucleotides read TGTGCCAGTAGTATCAGGGGTGGGAGCAATCAGCCCCAGCATTTT. It specifies CASSIRGGSNQPQHF.

The J gene is TRBJ1-1, the V gene TRBV5-6; unclear D gene. CDR3 length: 15 amino acids. The germline gives CDR1 SGHDT, CDR2 YYEEEE. V lost 4 bases, J lost 4 bases, and 17 bases lay in between. Written as DNA, the CDR3 is TGTGCCAGCAGCCTTCTTAAGACCCACGCCACTGAAGCTTTCTTT. Residues: CASSLLKTHATEAFF. Drawing the rest from reference TRBV5-6 and TRBJ1-1, the complete variable domain is DAGVTQSPTHLIKTRGQQVTLRCSPKSGHDTVSWYQQALGQGPQFIFQYYEEEERQRGNFPDRFSGHQFPNYSSELNVNALLLGDSALYLCASSLLKTHATEAFFGQGTRLTVV.

The chain joins TRBV7-9 to TRBJ1-2; 10 bases align to TRBD1. Per the germline V gene, CDR1 is SEHNR and CDR2 is FQNEAQ (reference sequence). This CDR3 contains 15 residues. J was trimmed by 8 bases and V by 4 bases; bases with no gene match: 10. The CDR3 DNA follows: TGTGCCAGCAGCTCATCGACAGGGGGCGCTGAGGGCTACACCTTC. Its translation: CASSSSTGGAEGYTF. The variable domain in full, with the rest retrieved from reference TRBV7-9 and TRBJ1-2, is DTGVSQNPRHKITKRGQNVTFRCDPISEHNRLYWYRQTLGQGPEFLTYFQNEAQLEKSRLLSDRFSAERPKGSFSTLEIQRTEQGDSAMYLCASSSSTGGAEGYTFGSGTRLTVV.